A single sample is the source of the 31 T cell receptor beta chains below, sequenced in a study of cytomegalovirus exposure and HLA in healthy donors. PCR employed 60 Vbeta and 13 Jbeta primers. Clones were read by immunoSEQ multiplex PCR, and TCRdb kept only the in-frame ones, dropping some. The sample shows about 140,000 clones, 70% to 80% of them seen only once. Sequencing input: PBMCs. These receptors came from a woman in her thirties or forties in good health and CMV-seropositive.

The chain couples TRBV5-5 to TRBJ2-5; 7 bases line up with TRBD1. Germline CDR1 SGHKS, CDR2 YYEKEE (reference sequence). The CDR3 length is 16 residues. V dropped 4 bases and J dropped 4; count of bases not matched to a gene: 13. The DNA for the CDR3 is TGTGCCAGCAGCATTAAGAGACAGGGCTATAGAGAGACCCAGTACTTC. Protein sequence: CASSIKRQGYRETQYF.

The rearrangement uses TRBV6-1 and TRBJ2-1, with unresolved D. The CDR3 runs to 14 residues. Germline lookup yields CDR1 MNHNS and CDR2 SASEGT. V lost 4 bases and J lost 2, with 9 bases in between. The chain's CDR3 is CASSGQVTYNEQFF. CDR3 DNA: TGTGCCAGCAGTGGTCAGGTTACCTACAATGAGCAGTTCTTC.

The CDR3 sequence is CASSETGATNEKLFF. CDR3 bases: TGTGCCAGCAGTGAAACAGGAGCAACTAATGAAAAACTGTTTTTT. The rearrangement links TRBV6-1 to TRBJ1-4, with D possibly being TRBD1 (5 bases). Germline CDR1 MNHNS, CDR2 SASEGT. CDR3 length: 15 residues. Trimming removed 2 bases at V and 0 bases at J, with 7 bases between.

The V call is TRBV6-5, the J call TRBJ2-3; D is possibly TRBD2 (5 bases). The V end was cut by 0 bases, the J end by 4 bases, with 8 bases between. The germline CDR1 and CDR2 sequences are MNHEY and SVGAGI. The CDR3 extends over 14 amino acids. This CDR3 reads CASSYSIASDTQYF. The CDR3 DNA follows: TGTGCCAGCAGTTACTCCATAGCGTCAGATACGCAGTATTTT.

The chain couples TRBV10-2 to TRBJ2-3; 8 bases line up with TRBD2. CDR1 is WSHSY and CDR2 is SAAADI in the germline V gene. The CDR3 covers 16 residues. V lost 6 bases to trimming and J lost 2 bases; unmatched junction nucleotides: 10. The CDR3 nucleotides are TGCGCCAGCAGCTCACCCCAGCGGGAGTACACAGATACGCAGTATTTT. This codes for CASSSPQREYTDTQYF.

This clone was recorded only once. The chain joins TRBV28 to TRBJ1-2; D remains unclear. Germline V lookup: CDR1 MDHEN, CDR2 SYDVKM. Trimming took off 3 bases at V and 4 bases at J, with 12 bases between the two ends. This CDR3 spans 14 amino acids. This chain's CDR3 is CASSFSGGSYGYTF. Here the CDR3 DNA reads TGTGCCAGCAGTTTTAGTGGCGGGAGCTATGGCTACACCTTC.

This rearrangement joins TRBV5-1 to TRBJ1-1; a weak D match, TRBD1 (6 bases). There are 15 residues in the CDR3. Deletions cut 4 bases from V and 7 bases from J, with 20 bases between. In germline, CDR1 is SGHRS, CDR2 YFSETQ. CDR3 residues: CASSPGGGPEGEAFF. CDR3 DNA: TGCGCCAGCAGCCCCGGGGGGGGGCCGGAGGGTGAAGCTTTCTTT.

The V and J genes are TRBV7-6 and TRBJ2-1, with 7 bases matching TRBD2. With 5 bases clipped from V and 2 bases from J, the junction kept 6 bases outside the gene matches. The CDR3 spans 15 residues. Germline loops: CDR1 SGHVS, CDR2 FNYEAQ. CDR3 nucleotide sequence: TGTGCCAGCAGCGAGGGGAGGGTTACCTACAATGAGCAGTTCTTC. Translated: CASSEGRVTYNEQFF.

This clone occurred once. The V gene is TRBV6-1, the J gene TRBJ1-5; no clear D. Trimming removed 4 bases at V and 0 bases at J, with 7 bases between. This CDR3 has 14 amino acids. Germline assignment: CDR1 MNHNS and CDR2 SASEGT. The CDR3 spells CASSGAGSNQPQHF. As DNA, the CDR3 is TGTGCCAGCAGTGGCGCAGGTAGCAATCAGCCCCAGCATTTT.

This clone was recorded a few times. This chain links TRBV27 with TRBJ2-5, with 10 nucleotides matching TRBD1. J was trimmed by 7 bases and V by 5 bases; bases with no gene match: 4. Germline assignment: CDR1 MNHEY and CDR2 SMNVEV (reference sequence). This CDR3 region has 13 residues. CDR3 coding DNA: TGTGCCAGCAGTCCCTGGACAGGGGGGACCCAGTACTTC. Protein: CASSPWTGGTQYF.

The chain carries TRBV5-1 and TRBJ2-3; 10 nucleotides line up with TRBD2. The ends lost 8 bases at V and 2 bases at J; junction bases unmatched: 8. The length of the CDR3 is 15 residues. Germline lookup yields CDR1 SGHRS and CDR2 YFSETQ. The CDR3 nucleotides read TGCGCCAGTTCCACTAGCGGGGCTGCCACAGATACGCAGTATTTT. It yields the protein CASSTSGAATDTQYF.

The rearrangement uses TRBV5-6 and TRBJ2-1; 8 positions agree with TRBD1. The junction had 3 bases not matched to a gene; V was cut back by 1 base and J by 6 bases. This CDR3 comprises 14 residues. CDR1 is SGHDT and CDR2 is YYEEEE in the germline V gene. The CDR3 spells CASSLRQGSNEQFF. CDR3 DNA: TGTGCCAGCAGCTTGAGACAGGGGTCCAATGAGCAGTTCTTC.

This chain links TRBV28 with TRBJ1-4; no reliable D call. CDR1 MDHEN and CDR2 SYDVKM come from the germline V gene. The CDR3 runs to 12 residues. Trimming removed 1 base from V and 11 bases from J, with 8 bases in between. The CDR3 region is CASSLFGRKLFF. In DNA, the CDR3 is TGTGCCAGCAGTTTATTTGGGAGGAAACTGTTTTTT.

This chain uses TRBV29-1 with TRBJ2-7, with 12 bases aligning to TRBD1. The CDR3 length is 15 residues. V gave up 6 bases and J gave up 4 bases; unmatched junction bases: 10. In germline, CDR1 is SQVTM, CDR2 ANQGSEA. In DNA form, the CDR3 reads TGCAGCGTCCTCCTGTGGGACAGGGGGCAGTACGAGCAGTACTTC. Its protein product is CSVLLWDRGQYEQYF.

This clone was observed a few times. The rearrangement joins TRBV5-6 to TRBJ2-5, with 12 bases aligning to TRBD2. CDR1 is SGHDT and CDR2 is YYEEEE in the germline V gene. There are 16 residues in the CDR3. V lost 4 bases, J lost 1 base, and 5 bases stayed unmatched. CDR3 in DNA: TGTGCCAGCAGCCAGACTAGCGGGAGTTCCCAAGAGACCCAGTACTTC. Its protein product is CASSQTSGSSQETQYF.

This rearrangement joins TRBV29-1 to TRBJ2-3, with 15 bases matching TRBD2. The ends lost 5 bases at V and 10 bases at J; junction bases unmatched: 10. The CDR3 length is 15 residues. CDR1 SQVTM and CDR2 ANQGSEA come from the germline V gene. The CDR3 loop is CSVWTSGRDRASQYF. CDR3 in DNA: TGCAGCGTTTGGACTAGCGGGAGGGATAGAGCTTCGCAGTATTTT.

The chain has TRBV28 and TRBJ2-3; TRBD2 matches 10 bases. The CDR3 length is 15 residues. After removal of 6 bases from V and 0 bases from J, the junction contained 3 bases not matched to a gene. Germline V CDR1 and CDR2: MDHEN, SYDVKM. CDR3 nucleotide sequence: TGTGCCAGCAGGTGGACTAGCGGTAGCACAGATACGCAGTATTTT. Its translation: CASRWTSGSTDTQYF.

The rearrangement uses TRBV28 and TRBJ2-7, with 11 bases aligning to TRBD1. This CDR3 has 15 residues. The junction had 6 bases not matched to a gene; V was cut back by 5 bases and J by 3 bases. Germline V CDR1 and CDR2: MDHEN, SYDVKM. The CDR3 reads CASSPAGQGDYEQYF. The CDR3 nucleotides read TGTGCCAGCAGTCCCGCGGGACAGGGGGACTACGAGCAGTACTTC. Using reference TRBV28 and TRBJ2-7 for the parts outside the CDR3, the full variable domain is DVKVTQSSRYLVKRTGEKVFLECVQDMDHENMFWYRQDPGLGLRLIYFSYDVKMKEKGDIPEGYSVSREKKERFSLILESASTNQTSMYLCASSPAGQGDYEQYFGPGTRLTVT.

The CDR3 DNA is TGTGCCAGCAGTGAAGCCCCAGCGTCCTTCTACGAGCAGTACTTC. This encodes CASSEAPASFYEQYF. The chain uses TRBV6-1 and TRBJ2-7; D remains unclear. This CDR3 is 15 amino acids long. Looked up from germline, CDR1 is MNHNS and CDR2 is SASEGT. Trimming took 0 bases from V and 3 from J, leaving 12 bases between them.

The rearrangement links TRBV5-1 to TRBJ2-5, with D maybe TRBD1 (6 bases). With 4 bases removed from V and 5 bases from J, the gap between germline ends came to 15 bases. Germline assignment: CDR1 SGHRS and CDR2 YFSETQ. The CDR3 contains 14 residues. The CDR3 protein is CASSVGGTGETQYF. The CDR3 nucleotides are TGCGCCAGCAGCGTTGGGGGAACAGGGGAGACCCAGTACTTC.

The V gene is TRBV5-3, the J gene TRBJ2-5; perhaps TRBD2 as D (5 bases). TRBV5-3 is sorted into the ORF group, with uncertain function. Trimming pared 3 bases from V and 5 bases from J, leaving 8 bases between. This CDR3 has 12 amino acids. CDR3 amino acids: CARSSPGETQYF. For the CDR3, the DNA is TGTGCCAGAAGCTCCCCGGGGGAGACCCAGTACTTC.

CDR3: CASSEWAGPNQPQHF. CDR3 DNA: TGTGCCAGCAGTGAGTGGGCAGGTCCTAATCAGCCCCAGCATTTT. This chain connects TRBV6-1 to TRBJ1-5; D is unresolved. CDR1 and CDR2 (germline): MNHNS, SASEGT. The CDR3 has 15 residues. V was cut by 3 bases and J by 4 bases, with 13 bases left in between.

The V call is TRBV9, the J call TRBJ1-1; D not resolved. The CDR3 length is 16 residues. Trimming removed 0 bases at V and 1 base at J, with 13 bases between. In germline, CDR1 is SGDLS, CDR2 YYNGEE. The CDR3 bases are TGTGCCAGCAGCGTAGGTGGCCTCCGAGGGAACACTGAAGCTTTCTTT. This encodes CASSVGGLRGNTEAFF.

The chain is built from TRBV4-1 and TRBJ1-2; D gene uncertain. V lost 0 bases to trimming and J lost 4 bases, with 12 bases between them. The CDR3 length is 15 residues. Germline-derived CDR1 and CDR2 are MGHRA and YSYEKL. CDR3 residues: CASSQDVRAIYGYTF. CDR3 DNA sequence: TGCGCCAGCAGCCAAGATGTGAGGGCTATCTATGGCTACACCTTC.

Note on this clone: Additional DNA sequences in this sample encode the identical CDR3. The rearrangement links TRBV11-3 to TRBJ2-2, with a tentative D call TRBD2 (6 bases). This CDR3 is built from 16 residues. Trimming shortened V by 2 bases and J by 6 bases, and 16 bases separated the two germline ends. Germline V gene lookup returns CDR1 SGHNT and CDR2 YENEEA. CDR3 loop: CASSLFASGGSGELFF. CDR3 coding DNA: TGTGCCAGCAGCTTATTTGCTAGTGGAGGGTCCGGGGAGCTGTTTTTT.

J is TRBJ2-2 and V is TRBV7-2, with TRBD1 matching 7 bases. CDR1 is SGHTA, CDR2 FQGNSA, per germline. Trimming took 5 bases from V and 2 from J; bases not matched to a gene: 11. The length of the CDR3 is 17 residues. The CDR3 spells CASSPKLGTENTGELFF. Here the CDR3 DNA reads TGTGCCAGCAGCCCAAAACTCGGGACAGAAAACACCGGGGAGCTGTTTTTT. Complete variable domain (other parts from reference TRBV7-2 and TRBJ2-2): GAGVSQSPSNKVTEKGKDVELRCDPISGHTALYWYRQSLGQGLEFLIYFQGNSAPDKSGLPSDRFSAERTGGSVSTLTIQRTQQEDSAVYLCASSPKLGTENTGELFFGEGSRLTVL.

The gene calls are TRBV14 and TRBJ1-4, with TRBD1 identical over 7 bases. V gave up 4 bases and J gave up 4 bases; unmatched junction bases: 3. Germline values: CDR1 SGHDN, CDR2 FVKESK. The CDR3 has 14 residues. Here the CDR3 DNA reads TGTGCCAGCAGCCTACAGGGGCATAATGAAAAACTGTTTTTT. Residues: CASSLQGHNEKLFF.

This clone was counted a few times. The rearrangement uses TRBV5-4 and TRBJ2-7, with no clear D. The CDR3 loop spans 13 amino acids. Germline V gives CDR1 SGHNT, CDR2 YYREEE (reference sequence). The ends were cut back, 4 bases at V and 0 bases at J, with 8 bases in the middle. The CDR3 region has the DNA TGTGCCAGCAGCGCCTGGAGCTCCTACGAGCAGTACTTC. Its translation is CASSAWSSYEQYF.

Only one count was recorded for this clone. The rearrangement uses TRBV27 and TRBJ2-7; TRBD1 might be the D (5 bases). CDR1 is MNHEY and CDR2 is SMNVEV in the germline V gene (reference sequence). V dropped 3 bases and J dropped 1 base, with 7 bases sitting between them. The length of the CDR3 is 13 residues. The CDR3 sequence: CASSFQGSYEQYF. CDR3 nucleotide sequence: TGTGCCAGCAGTTTCCAGGGTTCCTACGAGCAGTACTTC.

Note on this clone: Other nucleotide sequences in the sample specify the same CDR3. The chain links TRBV5-1 to TRBJ2-7; 10 positions agree with TRBD1. This CDR3 is built from 16 residues. Germline V gene data show CDR1 as SGHRS and CDR2 as YFSETQ. The V and J ends lost 4 bases and 4 bases, in that order; junction bases with no gene match: 11. The DNA of the CDR3 is TGCGCCAGCAGCGTTGACCCGGGACAGGGGTCTTACGAGCAGTACTTC. This codes for CASSVDPGQGSYEQYF. Based on the CDR3 plus reference TRBV5-1 and TRBJ2-7, the full variable domain is KAGVTQTPRYLIKTRGQQVTLSCSPISGHRSVSWYQQTPGQGLQFLFEYFSETQRNKGNFPGRFSGRQFSNSRSEMNVSTLELGDSALYLCASSVDPGQGSYEQYFGPGTRLTVT.

This clone was picked up a small number of times. The chain uses TRBV9 and TRBJ2-1, with 8 positions matching TRBD1. This CDR3 contains 15 residues. Trimming removed 2 bases from V and 9 bases from J; junction bases left unmatched: 10. Germline lookup yields CDR1 SGDLS and CDR2 YYNGEE. CDR3 nucleotide sequence: TGTGCCAGCAGCGTGACAGGGGCGATGGGGAGTGAGCAGTTCTTC. Its translation is CASSVTGAMGSEQFF. Full variable domain (remainder filled in from reference TRBV9 and TRBJ2-1): DSGVTQTPKHLITATGQRVTLRCSPRSGDLSVYWYQQSLDQGLQFLIQYYNGEERAKGNILERFSAQQFPDLHSELNLSSLELGDSALYFCASSVTGAMGSEQFFGPGTRLTVL.